The 9 T cell receptor beta chains presented below share a single source sample, sequenced in a study of regulatory T cells in long-lasting Graves disease. Construction of TCR beta libraries relied on iRepertoire HTBI primers and on Arm-PCR targeting CDR3 regions. From the multiplex PCR reads, TCRdb called clonotypes with MiXCR, one entry per CDR3 protein. The table shows about 560,000 distinct CDR3 sequences, with about 16% occurring only once. Indicated time point: newly diagnosed GD, antithyroid drugs for less than 3 months. TCR sequences were obtained from RNA taken from PBMCs. The same sample was also studied in work on T cells in Graves' hyperthyroidism and ophthalmopathy.

The starting material was peripheral blood mononuclear cells (PBMCs), obtained at new diagnosis, from a patient treated with antithyroid drugs. The source of these receptors is a man between 18 and 35 years old with Graves disease.

This clonotype has a count of ten or more. The chain has TRBV12-3 or TRBV12-4 and TRBJ2-1, with TRBD1 identical over 12 bases. V trimming: 3 bases; J trimming: 10 bases; junction bases outside the gene matches: 4. CDR3 length equals 14 residues. CDR3: CASSLGQGAGEQFF. The CDR3 bases are TGTGCCAGCAGTTTGGGACAGGGGGCAGGGGAGCAGTTCTTC.

In its sample, this clonotype was seen many times. V gene TRBV27 combines with J gene TRBJ1-1; a possible D gene is TRBD1 (6 bases). Germline V CDR1 and CDR2: MNHEY, SMNVEV (reference sequence). The CDR3 length is 14 residues. V was pared by 3 bases and J by 7 bases, with 15 bases between. The CDR3 region has the DNA TGTGCCAGCAGTTTTTCCACAGGGTCGGGTGAAGCTTTCTTT. Translated: CASSFSTGSGEAFF.

A note on this clonotype: Just one base apart from a much larger clone, this may be a read error. V usage is TRBV11-2 and J usage is TRBJ1-1; 10 bases line up with TRBD1. Germline CDR1 reads SGHAT; CDR2 reads FQNNGV. The CDR3 contains 15 residues. CDR3 DNA: TGTGCCAACAGCTTAATGGGGGGACAGGGGTTTGAAGCTTTCTTT. Amino acids: CANSLMGGQGFEAFF.

This clonotype showed up just a few times. CDR3 sequence reads: CATTERLAGNEQFF. The CDR3 nucleotides read TGTGCCACCACCGAGCGGCTAGCTGGCAATGAGCAGTTCTTC. V and J are TRBV15 and TRBJ2-1; D possibly corresponds to TRBD2 (5 bases). V was shortened by 7 bases and J by 6 bases, with 16 bases between the two germline ends. Germline assignment: CDR1 LNHNV and CDR2 YYDKDF (reference sequence). The CDR3 spans 14 residues.

The rearrangement links TRBV28 to TRBJ1-2; TRBD1 agrees at 8 bases. Per germline, CDR1 MDHEN and CDR2 SYDVKM. V was clipped by 5 bases and J by 4 bases; unmatched bases: 9. This CDR3 spans 15 amino acids. CDR3 in amino acids: CASSPDRVPSYGYTF. CDR3 coding DNA: TGTGCCAGCAGTCCGGACAGGGTACCGTCCTATGGCTACACCTTC.

The chain combines TRBV6-2 or TRBV6-3 with TRBJ2-3; unclear D gene. CDR3 size: 14 residues. Per germline, CDR1 MNHEY and CDR2 SVGEGT. Trimming removed 6 bases from V and 3 bases from J, with 13 bases in between. Here the CDR3 DNA reads TGTGCCAGCAGCGTAGATAAAGGGACAGATACGCAGTATTTT. Encoded protein: CASSVDKGTDTQYF.

The chain combines TRBV13 with TRBJ2-6, with D perhaps assigned TRBD1 or TRBD2 (5 bases each). The germline V and J ends were trimmed by 1 base and 1 base, with 14 bases remaining between them. The CDR3 is 18 amino acids. Germline CDR1 PRHDT, CDR2 FYEKMQ (reference sequence). In DNA, the CDR3 is TGTGCCAGCAGCTTAGAGGCAGGGAGAGGGTCTGGGGCCAACGTCCTGACTTTC. This translates into CASSLEAGRGSGANVLTF.

This clonotype was counted only a few times. This chain connects TRBV30 to TRBJ1-3; 8 positions match TRBD1. J lost 10 bases, V lost 2 bases, and 10 bases had no gene match. The CDR3 is 14 residues long. In germline, CDR1 is GTSNPN, CDR2 SVGIG (reference sequence). The CDR3 DNA is TGTGCCTGGAGTCTAGGACAGGGCCTGCGGACCATATATTTT. Translated, it gives CAWSLGQGLRTIYF.

This clonotype was observed many times. V is TRBV27 and J is TRBJ2-7, with 8 bases lining up with TRBD2. The germline gives CDR1 MNHEY, CDR2 SMNVEV (reference sequence). The J segment lost 7 bases and the V segment lost 2 bases, leaving 7 bases of the junction unmatched. The CDR3 consists of 14 residues. CDR3 DNA sequence: TGTGCCAGCAGTTTAACGGGAGGGGTCGGGGAGCAGTACTTC. Translated, it gives CASSLTGGVGEQYF.